A selection of T cell receptor beta chains follows, all from one sample in a study of cytomegalovirus exposure and HLA in healthy donors. Repertoires were generated with immunoSEQ multiplex PCR, while TCRdb's copy carries only in-frame clones and drops some. This repertoire shows roughly 150,000 clones, around four fifths found once; its top ten account for approximately 1.5%. Sequencing was done on a sample of PBMCs. The receptor set was obtained from a woman younger than 30 in good health and CMV-seronegative. Each CDR3 is given without its conserved first and last residue. Fields, in order: V gene, J gene, CDR3 protein.

TRBV6-6	TRBJ2-3	ASSYSLSTDTQY
TRBV11-1	TRBJ1-1	ASSDFTGYHTEAF
TRBV25-1	TRBJ1-1	ASSEPSIPEAF
TRBV7-9	TRBJ1-2	ASSFSGTDYGYT
TRBV4-1	TRBJ1-2	ASSQDVRTGIPNYGYT
TRBV14	TRBJ1-1	ASGQAAAEAF
TRBV25-1	TRBJ1-2	ASRRQGNYGYT
TRBV5-1	TRBJ1-1	ASSLGLDILNTEAF
TRBV29-1	TRBJ1-4	SVWTGNEKLF
TRBV5-4	TRBJ2-1	ASSLQGRDEQF
TRBV19	TRBJ1-3	ASGSLNRGPSGNTIY
TRBV5-1	TRBJ1-1	ASSLIGTDITEAF
TRBV7-9	TRBJ1-4	SSSPLEGRPNEKLF
TRBV23-1	TRBJ2-1	ASSQSCGTRALNEQF
TRBV2	TRBJ2-6	ASSEAGQGFSGANGLT
TRBV5-6	TRBJ2-5	ASRRGEETQY
TRBV5-8	TRBJ2-7	ASSSGLAGVEQY
TRBV10-2	TRBJ2-5	ATSQGRVAETQY
TRBV28	TRBJ2-6	ASSPGTGADGANVLT
TRBV7-2	TRBJ2-1	ASRPTLAGGRF
TRBV19	TRBJ1-2	ASRNRVSRYGYT
TRBV7-9	TRBJ1-5	SSSLDGRDSNQPQH
TRBV28	TRBJ1-2	ASSLGGQGASYGYT
TRBV4-2	TRBJ1-1	ASSQAGQGAEAF
TRBV6-4	TRBJ2-3	ASSVTSGGTDTQY
TRBV5-4	TRBJ2-7	ASSLRQGLSYEQY
TRBV15	TRBJ1-3	ATSRDGGGSGNTIY
TRBV5-1	TRBJ1-2	ASSLTGDNYGYT
TRBV10-3	TRBJ1-1	AISEGQPLNTEAF